A single sample is the source of the 2 T cell receptor beta chains below, sequenced in a study of regulatory T cells in long-lasting Graves disease. As for time point: persistent/refractory GD, antithyroid drugs over 5 years with positive TRAb. PBMC-derived RNA was used for the TCR library. Investigators prepared the TCR beta libraries by applying iRepertoire HTBI primers and Arm-PCR of CDR3 regions. TCRdb re-analysed the multiplex PCR reads in MiXCR, keeping a single row per CDR3 protein. The sample lists some 470,000 distinct CDR3 sequences, roughly a fifth seen once, with over 6% in the top ten. The sample here was peripheral blood mononuclear cells (PBMCs), taken when the disease was refractory, from a patient treated with antithyroid drugs. The receptors stem from a female donor with Graves disease.

This clonotype was picked up many times. V gene TRBV28 combines with J gene TRBJ2-7; 13 bases line up with TRBD2. Germline CDR1 and CDR2: MDHEN and SYDVKM. Trimming took 4 bases from V and 8 from J; bases not matched to a gene: 5. This CDR3 is 14 amino acids long. The CDR3 reads CASSSGTSGTKQYF. CDR3 nucleotide sequence: TGTGCCAGCAGTTCCGGGACTAGCGGGACTAAGCAGTACTTC. The variable domain in full, with the rest retrieved from reference TRBV28 and TRBJ2-7, is DVKVTQSSRYLVKRTGEKVFLECVQDMDHENMFWYRQDPGLGLRLIYFSYDVKMKEKGDIPEGYSVSREKKERFSLILESASTNQTSMYLCASSSGTSGTKQYFGPGTRLTVT.

This clonotype was seen a handful of times. The chain employs TRBV7-9 and TRBJ2-2, with D uncertain. V was pared by 5 bases and J by 1 base, with 11 bases between. Per germline, CDR1 SEHNR and CDR2 FQNEAQ (reference sequence). This CDR3 contains 15 residues. CDR3: CASSPRQQNTGELFF. CDR3 nucleotide sequence: TGTGCCAGCAGCCCCCGGCAGCAGAACACCGGGGAGCTGTTTTTT.